Listed here are 11 T cell receptor beta chains from one sample, sequenced in a study of blood T cell repertoires in COVID-19. Generated by immunoSEQ multiplex PCR, the TCRdb table keeps only in-frame clones and is missing some. The table shows some 140,000 clones, with over 65% occurring only once. What was sequenced was peripheral blood. The receptors originated from an elderly man with acute or convalescent COVID-19.

This clone has just one count. The chain carries TRBV7-6 and TRBJ2-5; 10 bases align to TRBD1. The CDR3 has 16 amino acids. Germline trimming cut 5 bases from V and 2 bases from J; bases unmatched to any gene: 8. Germline-derived CDR1 and CDR2 are SGHVS and FNYEAQ. CDR3 in amino acids: CASSTRTGGWQETQYF. The CDR3 DNA is TGTGCCAGCAGCACCCGGACAGGGGGTTGGCAAGAGACCCAGTACTTC.

The rearrangement links TRBV7-9 to TRBJ1-6; 7 nucleotides match TRBD1. The trim removed 5 bases at V and 10 bases at J, leaving 11 bases unmatched. The CDR3 extends over 15 amino acids. Looked up from germline, CDR1 is SEHNR and CDR2 is FQNEAQ (reference sequence). In DNA, the CDR3 is TGTGCCAGCAGCGGCCCGGACAGGCAAAACTCACCCCTCCACTTT. Its protein product is CASSGPDRQNSPLHF.

This rearrangement joins TRBV18 to TRBJ2-1, with 11 bases aligning to TRBD2. CDR3 length: 14 residues. Germline CDR1 reads KGHSH; CDR2 reads LQKENI. V was clipped by 0 bases and J by 12 bases; unmatched bases: 4. This chain's CDR3 is CASSPPASGGLQFF. The CDR3, as DNA: TGTGCCAGCTCACCACCTGCTAGCGGGGGGTTGCAGTTCTTC.

The gene calls are TRBV21-1 and TRBJ1-5; the D call in the table, TRBD1, was not verified against the DNA. TRBV21-1 is deemed a pseudogene. The CDR3 runs 16 residues. CDR3 DNA: TGTGCCAGCAGCACCTGGACAGGGAAAAGCAATCAGCCCCAGCATTTT. Protein: CASSTWTGKSNQPQHF.

The chain recombines TRBV19 with TRBJ1-1; D not resolved. The CDR3 is 15 amino acids. CDR1 is LNHDA and CDR2 is SQIVND in the germline V gene (reference sequence). V shed 6 bases and J shed 3 bases, with 17 bases lying between them. CDR3: CASRRRQGVDTEAFF. The CDR3 bases are TGTGCCAGTAGGAGACGACAAGGTGTCGACACTGAAGCTTTCTTT.

The chain recombines TRBV3-1 (or the pseudogene TRBV3-2) with TRBJ2-3; 9 bases agree with TRBD2. Trimming took 4 bases from V and 3 from J; bases not matched to a gene: 11. The CDR3 totals 17 residues. Germline V CDR1 and CDR2: LGHDT, YNNKEL (reference sequence). CDR3 sequence reads: CASSPDGGGGATDTQYF. The CDR3 DNA reads as TGTGCCAGCAGCCCCGACGGGGGCGGGGGGGCGACAGATACGCAGTATTTT.

The genes are TRBV6-2 or TRBV6-3 and TRBJ2-3; D is perhaps TRBD2 (6 bases). Germline CDR1 and CDR2: MNHEY and SVGEGT. This CDR3 spans 15 amino acids. V was shortened by 6 bases and J by 2 bases, with 15 bases between the two germline ends. The CDR3 is CASSRPGTFTDTQYF. The CDR3 DNA is TGTGCCAGCAGCAGACCCGGGACTTTCACAGATACGCAGTATTTT.

This sequence joins TRBV7-2 and TRBJ1-1, with D possibly TRBD1 on 5 matching bases. The CDR3 runs 16 residues. V lost 4 bases, J lost 3 bases, and 18 bases lay in between. Germline CDR1 SGHTA, CDR2 FQGNSA. The CDR3 DNA is TGTGCCAGCAGCTCATCCCTGTTTTTCAGGGACACTGAAGCTTTCTTT. This encodes CASSSSLFFRDTEAFF.

The chain couples TRBV12-3 or TRBV12-4 to TRBJ2-3; no firm D call. CDR3 length: 13 amino acids. Trimming left V 3 bases short and J 1 base short, with 5 bases between. DNA of the CDR3: TGTGCCAGCAGTTTTGAGGGCACAGATACGCAGTATTTT. This translates into CASSFEGTDTQYF.

The gene calls are TRBV6-1 and TRBJ2-3; 15 bases align to TRBD2. CDR3 length: 17 amino acids. The junction had 3 bases not matched to a gene; V was cut back by 2 bases and J by 3 bases. CDR1 is MNHNS, CDR2 SASEGT, per germline. The CDR3 region has the DNA TGTGCCAGCAGTGAAAATGGACTAGCGGGGGGGACAGATACGCAGTATTTT. This translates into CASSENGLAGGTDTQYF.

The chain employs TRBV30 and TRBJ2-3, with 8 bases matching TRBD2. The CDR3 runs to 17 residues. The V segment lost 1 base and the J segment 2 bases; nucleotides outside the gene matches: 11. The V gene's germline CDR1 is GTSNPN and CDR2 SVGIG (reference sequence). The CDR3 region has the DNA TGTGCCTGGAGTGCCCGCTTGATAGCGGGAACCACAGATACGCAGTATTTT. Translated: CAWSARLIAGTTDTQYF.